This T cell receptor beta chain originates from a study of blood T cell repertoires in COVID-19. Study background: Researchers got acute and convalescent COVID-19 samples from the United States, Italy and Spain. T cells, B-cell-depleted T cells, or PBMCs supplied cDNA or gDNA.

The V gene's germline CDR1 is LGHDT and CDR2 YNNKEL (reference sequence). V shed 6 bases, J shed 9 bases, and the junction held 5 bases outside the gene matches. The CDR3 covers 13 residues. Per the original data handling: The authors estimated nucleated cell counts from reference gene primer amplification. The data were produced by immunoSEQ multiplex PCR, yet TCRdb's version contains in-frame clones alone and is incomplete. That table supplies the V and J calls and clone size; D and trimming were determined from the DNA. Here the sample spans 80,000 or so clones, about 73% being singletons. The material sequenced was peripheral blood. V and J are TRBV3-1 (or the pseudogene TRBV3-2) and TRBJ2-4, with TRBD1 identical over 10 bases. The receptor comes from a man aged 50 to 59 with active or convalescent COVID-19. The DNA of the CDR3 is TGTGCCAGCAGGGGGACAGGGGAGGTCATTCAGTACTTC. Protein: CASRGTGEVIQYF.